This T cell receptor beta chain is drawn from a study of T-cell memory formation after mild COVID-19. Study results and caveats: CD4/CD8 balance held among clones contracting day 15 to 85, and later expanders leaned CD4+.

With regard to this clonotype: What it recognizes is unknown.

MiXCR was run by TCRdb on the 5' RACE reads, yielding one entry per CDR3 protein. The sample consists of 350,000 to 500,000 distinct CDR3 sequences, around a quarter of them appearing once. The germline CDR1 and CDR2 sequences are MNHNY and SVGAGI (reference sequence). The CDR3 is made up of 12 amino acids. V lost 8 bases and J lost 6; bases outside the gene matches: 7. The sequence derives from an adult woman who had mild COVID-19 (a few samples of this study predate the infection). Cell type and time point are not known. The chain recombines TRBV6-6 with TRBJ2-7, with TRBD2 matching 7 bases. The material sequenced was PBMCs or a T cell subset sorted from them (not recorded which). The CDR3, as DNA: TGTGCCAGCGGGAGGGCCGGGTCCGAGCAGTACTTC. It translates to CASGRAGSEQYF.